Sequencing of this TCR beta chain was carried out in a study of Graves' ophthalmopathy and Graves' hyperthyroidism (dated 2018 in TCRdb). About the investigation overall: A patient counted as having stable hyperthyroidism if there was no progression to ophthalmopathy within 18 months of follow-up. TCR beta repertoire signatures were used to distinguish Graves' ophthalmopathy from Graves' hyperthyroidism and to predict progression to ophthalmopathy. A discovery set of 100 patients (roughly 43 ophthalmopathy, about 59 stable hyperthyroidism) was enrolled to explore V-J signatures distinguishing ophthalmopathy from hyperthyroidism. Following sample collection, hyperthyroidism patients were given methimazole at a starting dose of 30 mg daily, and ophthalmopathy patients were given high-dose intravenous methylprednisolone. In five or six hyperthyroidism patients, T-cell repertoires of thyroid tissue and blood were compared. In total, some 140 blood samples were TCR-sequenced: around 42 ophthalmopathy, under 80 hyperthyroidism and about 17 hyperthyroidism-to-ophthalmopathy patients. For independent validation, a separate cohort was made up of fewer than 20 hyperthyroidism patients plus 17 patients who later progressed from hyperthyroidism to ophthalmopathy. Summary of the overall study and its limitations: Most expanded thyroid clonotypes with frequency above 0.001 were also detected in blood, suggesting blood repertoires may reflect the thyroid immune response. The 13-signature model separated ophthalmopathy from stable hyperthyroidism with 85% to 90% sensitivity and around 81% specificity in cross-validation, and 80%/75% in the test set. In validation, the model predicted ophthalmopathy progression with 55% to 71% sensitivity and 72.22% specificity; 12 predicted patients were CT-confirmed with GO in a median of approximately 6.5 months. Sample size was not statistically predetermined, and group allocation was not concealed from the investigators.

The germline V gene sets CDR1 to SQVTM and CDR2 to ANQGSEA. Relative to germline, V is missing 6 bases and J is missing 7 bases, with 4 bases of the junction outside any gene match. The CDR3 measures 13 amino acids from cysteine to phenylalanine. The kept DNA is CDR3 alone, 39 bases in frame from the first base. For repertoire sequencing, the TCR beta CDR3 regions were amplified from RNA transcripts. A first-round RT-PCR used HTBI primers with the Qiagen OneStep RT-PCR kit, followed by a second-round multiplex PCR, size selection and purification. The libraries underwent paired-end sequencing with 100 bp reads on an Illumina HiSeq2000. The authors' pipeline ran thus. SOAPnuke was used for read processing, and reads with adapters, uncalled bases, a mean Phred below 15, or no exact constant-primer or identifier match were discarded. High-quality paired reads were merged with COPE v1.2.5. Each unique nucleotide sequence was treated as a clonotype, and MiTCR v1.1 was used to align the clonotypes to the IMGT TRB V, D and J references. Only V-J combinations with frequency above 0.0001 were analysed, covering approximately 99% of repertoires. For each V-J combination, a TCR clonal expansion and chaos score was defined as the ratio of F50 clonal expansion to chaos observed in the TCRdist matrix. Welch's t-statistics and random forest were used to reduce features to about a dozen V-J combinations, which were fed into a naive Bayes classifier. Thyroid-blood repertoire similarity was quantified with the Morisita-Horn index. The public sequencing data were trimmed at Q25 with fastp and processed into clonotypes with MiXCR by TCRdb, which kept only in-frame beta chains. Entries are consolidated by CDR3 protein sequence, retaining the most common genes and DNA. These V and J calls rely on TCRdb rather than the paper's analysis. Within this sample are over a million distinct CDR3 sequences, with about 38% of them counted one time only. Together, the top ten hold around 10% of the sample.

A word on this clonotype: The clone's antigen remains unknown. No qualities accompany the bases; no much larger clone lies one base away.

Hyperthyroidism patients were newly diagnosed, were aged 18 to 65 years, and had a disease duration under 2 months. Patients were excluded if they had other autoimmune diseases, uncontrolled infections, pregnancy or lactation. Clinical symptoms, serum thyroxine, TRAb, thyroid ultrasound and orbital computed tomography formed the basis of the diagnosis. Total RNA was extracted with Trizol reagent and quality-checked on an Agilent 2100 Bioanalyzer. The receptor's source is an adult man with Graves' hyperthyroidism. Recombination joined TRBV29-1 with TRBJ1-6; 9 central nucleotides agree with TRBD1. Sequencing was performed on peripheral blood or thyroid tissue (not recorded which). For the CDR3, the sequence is CSVRDRVNSPLHF. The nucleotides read TGCAGCGTCCGGGACAGGGTGAATTCACCCCTCCACTTT.